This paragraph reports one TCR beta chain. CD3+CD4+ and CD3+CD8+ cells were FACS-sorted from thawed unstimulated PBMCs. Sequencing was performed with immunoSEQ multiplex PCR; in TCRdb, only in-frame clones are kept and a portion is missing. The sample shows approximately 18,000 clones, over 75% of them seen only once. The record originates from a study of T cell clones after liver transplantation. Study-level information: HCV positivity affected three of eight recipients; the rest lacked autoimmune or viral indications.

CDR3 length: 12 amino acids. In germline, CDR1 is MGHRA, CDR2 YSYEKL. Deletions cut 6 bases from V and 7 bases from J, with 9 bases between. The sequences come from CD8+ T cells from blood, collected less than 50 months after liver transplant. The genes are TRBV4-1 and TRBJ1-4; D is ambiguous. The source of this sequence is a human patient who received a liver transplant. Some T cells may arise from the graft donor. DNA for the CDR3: TGCGCCAGCAGGGACTCTAGTGAAAAACTGTTTTTT. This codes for CASRDSSEKLFF.